These T cell receptor beta chains were read from a single sample in a study of a mutant IDH1 vaccine in newly diagnosed glioma. The assay was immunoSEQ multiplex PCR, and TCRdb's table has in-frame clones only and misses some. The sample has some 60,000 clones, 80% seen once; the top ten hold around 5.7%. These receptors lack a known antigen. Source: PBMCs, taken from a glioma patient whose treatment included an IDH1 peptide vaccine. The receptor source for this set is a man aged 45-65 years with glioma. Both conserved end residues are part of each CDR3. A D gene is named only where the DNA matches it firmly. Size values are once, few and many counts, or a class for expanded clones, and some rows have none.

J: TRBJ2-1; D: .; V: TRBV7-2; size: .; length: 16; DNA: TGTGCCAGCAGTGCCCCTGGGAGCGGGTGGGACAATGAGCAGTTCTTC; CDR3: CASSAPGSGWDNEQFF
J: TRBJ2-5; D: TRBD1; V: TRBV4-2; size: .; length: 15; DNA: TGTGCCAGCAGCCAAGGACAGGGAGTTCGAGAGACCCAGTACTTC; CDR3: CASSQGQGVRETQYF
J: TRBJ2-1; D: TRBD2; V: TRBV27; size: .; length: 15; DNA: TGTGCCAGCAGTCTAACGGGGGGTGGGGCAAATGAGCAGTTCTTC; CDR3: CASSLTGGGANEQFF
J: TRBJ1-1; D: .; V: TRBV7-9; size: few; length: 15; DNA: TGTGCCAGCAGACCCAAACAGGGAATCAACACTGAAGCTTTCTTT; CDR3: CASRPKQGINTEAFF
J: TRBJ1-1; D: .; V: TRBV6-1; size: medium-sized; length: 13; DNA: .; CDR3: CASILVANTEAFF
J: TRBJ1-2; D: .; V: TRBV29-1; size: once; length: 13; DNA: TGCAGCGCTCGGGGGGGCACTGACTATGGCTACACCTTC; CDR3: CSARGGTDYGYTF
J: TRBJ1-5; D: .; V: TRBV5-1; size: .; length: 13; DNA: TGCGCCAGCAGCGAGGGACCGGGTCAGCCCCAGCATTTT; CDR3: CASSEGPGQPQHF
J: TRBJ2-1; D: TRBD2; V: TRBV5-5; size: .; length: 17; DNA: TGTGCCAGCAGCTTGGCCGGGACTAGCGGGAGGGGCAATGAGCAGTTCTTC; CDR3: CASSLAGTSGRGNEQFF
J: TRBJ1-5; D: TRBD1; V: TRBV4-3; size: .; length: 15; DNA: TGCGCCAGCAGCCAAGACCGCAGGGGGGACCAGCCCCAGCATTTT; CDR3: CASSQDRRGDQPQHF
J: TRBJ2-7; D: .; V: TRBV6-5; size: once; length: 14; DNA: TGTGCCAGCTCCTTGGGGGTGGGTAAGTACGAGCAGTACTTC; CDR3: CASSLGVGKYEQYF
J: TRBJ2-1; D: .; V: TRBV2; size: few; length: 15; DNA: TGTGCCAGCAGTGAGACCCCTAATAACTACAATGAGCAGTTCTTC; CDR3: CASSETPNNYNEQFF
J: TRBJ1-5; D: .; V: TRBV5-8; size: .; length: 16; DNA: TGTGCCAGCAGCCGTACCCCGCCCGGTAGCAATCAGCCCCAGCATTTT; CDR3: CASSRTPPGSNQPQHF
J: TRBJ2-7; D: .; V: TRBV4-1; size: .; length: 17; DNA: TGCGCCAGCAGCCAAGGTCTGACGGGACGGTCGACCTACGAGCAGTACTTC; CDR3: CASSQGLTGRSTYEQYF
J: TRBJ1-5; D: .; V: TRBV28; size: few; length: 12; DNA: TGTGCCAGCAGTTTGAGTTATCAGCCCCAGCATTTT; CDR3: CASSLSYQPQHF
J: TRBJ2-3; D: .; V: TRBV6-5; size: .; length: 14; DNA: TGTGCCAGCAGTTACTCACCAGGGACAGATACGCAGTATTTT; CDR3: CASSYSPGTDTQYF
J: TRBJ1-2; D: .; V: TRBV5-6; size: .; length: 13; DNA: TGTGCCAGCAGTTGGAATATAGGGAATGGCTACACCTTC; CDR3: CASSWNIGNGYTF
J: TRBJ2-5; D: .; V: TRBV18; size: .; length: 14; DNA: TGTGCCAGCTCACCAGAGACAAGAGAAGAGACCCAGTACTTC; CDR3: CASSPETREETQYF
J: TRBJ1-4; D: .; V: TRBV4-3; size: .; length: 17; DNA: TGCGCCAGCAGCCAAGACTTTGGAGGGCGCATTAATGAAAAACTGTTTTTT; CDR3: CASSQDFGGRINEKLFF
J: TRBJ2-2; D: TRBD2; V: TRBV7-9; size: .; length: 13; DNA: TGTGCCAGCAGCGGCGGGGGGGCCGGGGAGCTGTTTTTT; CDR3: CASSGGGAGELFF
J: TRBJ1-1; D: .; V: TRBV11-2; size: .; length: 11; DNA: TGTGCCAGCAGTGAGAACACTGAAGCTTTCTTT; CDR3: CASSENTEAFF
J: TRBJ2-1; D: .; V: TRBV4-1; size: .; length: 15; DNA: TGCGCCAGCAGCCAAGATCTTCGGATGGGATATGAGCAGTTCTTC; CDR3: CASSQDLRMGYEQFF
J: TRBJ2-1; D: .; V: TRBV4-1; size: .; length: 14; DNA: TGCGCCAGCAGCCCCGGGGGTTCCTACAATGAGCAGTTCTTC; CDR3: CASSPGGSYNEQFF
J: TRBJ2-1; D: TRBD2; V: TRBV28; size: .; length: 13; DNA: TGTGCCCACGGGGGGAGGCCGCACAATGAGCAGTTCTTC; CDR3: CAHGGRPHNEQFF
J: TRBJ2-3; D: .; V: TRBV6-1; size: .; length: 12; DNA: TGTGCCAGCATTACGTTAGATGATACGCAGTATTTT; CDR3: CASITLDDTQYF
J: TRBJ2-6; D: .; V: TRBV6-5; size: .; length: 15; DNA: TGTGCCAGCAGTTACAAGGCCTCTGGGGCCAACGTCCTGACTTTC; CDR3: CASSYKASGANVLTF
J: TRBJ2-3; D: .; V: TRBV7-8; size: .; length: 13; DNA: TGTGCCAGCAGCACCGGGACAACAGATACGCAGTATTTT; CDR3: CASSTGTTDTQYF
J: TRBJ2-5; D: TRBD1; V: TRBV27; size: .; length: 15; DNA: TGTGCCAGCAGTCCTCACAGGGGTAGGGGAGAGACCCAGTACTTC; CDR3: CASSPHRGRGETQYF
J: TRBJ1-5; D: .; V: TRBV19; size: .; length: 15; DNA: TGTGCCAGTAGTCTCTCGTCTTATAGCAATCAGCCCCAGCATTTT; CDR3: CASSLSSYSNQPQHF
J: TRBJ2-5; D: TRBD2; V: TRBV7-2; size: .; length: 14; DNA: TGTGCCAGCAGCTTTAACGGGAGGCGGGAGACCCAGTACTTC; CDR3: CASSFNGRRETQYF
J: TRBJ1-5; D: TRBD1; V: TRBV15; size: once; length: 17; DNA: TGTGCCACCAGCGTAGGGACAGGGGGATATGGCAATCAGCCCCAGCATTTT; CDR3: CATSVGTGGYGNQPQHF
J: TRBJ1-1; D: .; V: TRBV6-6; size: .; length: 12; DNA: TGTGCCAGCAGTTACTCAGGGAGAGGAGCTTTCTTT; CDR3: CASSYSGRGAFF
J: TRBJ2-2; D: TRBD1; V: TRBV7-9; size: many; length: 15; DNA: TGTGCCAGCAGCTTAGAAACAGGGGTAGCCGGGGAGCTGTTTTTT; CDR3: CASSLETGVAGELFF
J: TRBJ2-5; D: TRBD2; V: TRBV6-5; size: .; length: 15; DNA: TGTGCCAGCAGTTACGGGGCCGAGGGAGCGGGACGGGAGTACTTC; CDR3: CASSYGAEGAGREYF
J: TRBJ2-7; D: .; V: TRBV11-2; size: .; length: 15; DNA: TGTGCCAGCAGCTTAAGCAGGGGACCCTCCTACGAGCAGTACTTC; CDR3: CASSLSRGPSYEQYF
J: TRBJ1-1; D: .; V: TRBV7-9; size: .; length: 15; DNA: TGTGCCAGCAGCTTAGGATCCTACGTCAACACTGAAGCTTTCTTT; CDR3: CASSLGSYVNTEAFF
J: TRBJ1-4; D: TRBD1; V: TRBV7-9; size: .; length: 14; DNA: TGTGCCAGCAGCTTTGGACAGGGAGCTGAAAAACTGTTTTTT; CDR3: CASSFGQGAEKLFF
J: TRBJ1-1; D: .; V: TRBV27; size: .; length: 15; DNA: TGTGCCAGCAGTTTATCACTCGTGGTGGGGGCTGAAGCTTTCTTT; CDR3: CASSLSLVVGAEAFF